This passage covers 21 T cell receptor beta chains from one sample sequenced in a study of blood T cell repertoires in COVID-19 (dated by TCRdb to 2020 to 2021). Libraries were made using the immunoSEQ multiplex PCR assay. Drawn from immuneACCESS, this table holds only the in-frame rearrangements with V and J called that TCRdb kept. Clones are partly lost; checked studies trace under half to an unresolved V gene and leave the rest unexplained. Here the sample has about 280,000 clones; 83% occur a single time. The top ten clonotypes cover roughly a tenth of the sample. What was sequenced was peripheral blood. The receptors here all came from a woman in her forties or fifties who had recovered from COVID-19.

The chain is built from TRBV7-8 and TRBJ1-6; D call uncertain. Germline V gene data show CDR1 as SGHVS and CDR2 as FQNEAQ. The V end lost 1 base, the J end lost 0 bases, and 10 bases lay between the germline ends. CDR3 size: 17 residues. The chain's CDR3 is CASSLEAGFSYNSPLHF. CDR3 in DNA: TGTGCCAGCAGCTTAGAGGCCGGGTTCTCCTATAATTCACCCCTCCACTTT.

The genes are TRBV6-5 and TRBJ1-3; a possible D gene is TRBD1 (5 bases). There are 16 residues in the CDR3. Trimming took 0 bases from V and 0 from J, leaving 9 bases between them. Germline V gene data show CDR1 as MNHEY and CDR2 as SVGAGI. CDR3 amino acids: CASSYSNRFSGNTIYF. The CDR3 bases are TGTGCCAGCAGTTACTCGAACAGGTTCTCTGGAAACACCATATATTTT.

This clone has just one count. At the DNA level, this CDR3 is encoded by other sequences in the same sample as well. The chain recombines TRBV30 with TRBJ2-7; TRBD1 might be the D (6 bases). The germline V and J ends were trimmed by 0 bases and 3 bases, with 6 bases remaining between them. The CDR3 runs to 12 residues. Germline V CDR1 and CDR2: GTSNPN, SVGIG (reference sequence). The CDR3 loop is CAWSVQGYEQYF. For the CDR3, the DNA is TGTGCCTGGAGTGTACAGGGCTACGAGCAGTACTTC.

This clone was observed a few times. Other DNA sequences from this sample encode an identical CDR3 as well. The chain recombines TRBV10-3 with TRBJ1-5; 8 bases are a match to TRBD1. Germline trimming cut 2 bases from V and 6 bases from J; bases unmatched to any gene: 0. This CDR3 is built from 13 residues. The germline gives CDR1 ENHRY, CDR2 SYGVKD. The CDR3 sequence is CAISEGQGQPQHF. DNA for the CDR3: TGTGCCATCAGTGAGGGACAGGGTCAGCCCCAGCATTTT.

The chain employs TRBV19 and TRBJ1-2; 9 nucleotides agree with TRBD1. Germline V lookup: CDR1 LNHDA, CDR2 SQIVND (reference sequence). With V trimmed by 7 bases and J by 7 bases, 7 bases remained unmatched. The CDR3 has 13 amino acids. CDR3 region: CASKRDRAAGYTF. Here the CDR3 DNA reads TGTGCCAGTAAAAGGGACAGGGCTGCTGGCTACACCTTC.

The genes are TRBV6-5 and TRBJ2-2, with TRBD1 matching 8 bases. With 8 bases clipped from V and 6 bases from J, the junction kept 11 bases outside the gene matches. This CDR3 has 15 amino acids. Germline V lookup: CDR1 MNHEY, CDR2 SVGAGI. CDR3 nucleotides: TGTGCCAGCTCTGACAGGGGCCCCCTTCCCGGGGAGCTGTTTTTT. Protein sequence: CASSDRGPLPGELFF.

This chain's CDR3 is CASSQERRGETQYF. The CDR3 DNA reads TGCGCCAGCAGCCAAGAGAGGAGGGGAGAGACCCAGTACTTC. The chain has TRBV4-1 and TRBJ2-5; the D gene is possibly TRBD2 (6 bases). The CDR3 totals 14 residues. Per germline, CDR1 MGHRA and CDR2 YSYEKL. The V gene lost 0 bases and the J gene lost 4 bases, with 9 bases spanning the gap.

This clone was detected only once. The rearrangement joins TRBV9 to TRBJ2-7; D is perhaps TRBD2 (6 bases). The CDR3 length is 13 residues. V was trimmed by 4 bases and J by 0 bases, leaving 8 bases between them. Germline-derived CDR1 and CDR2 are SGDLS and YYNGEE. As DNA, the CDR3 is TGTGCCAGCAGCCGAGCGGGCTCCTACGAGCAGTACTTC. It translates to CASSRAGSYEQYF.

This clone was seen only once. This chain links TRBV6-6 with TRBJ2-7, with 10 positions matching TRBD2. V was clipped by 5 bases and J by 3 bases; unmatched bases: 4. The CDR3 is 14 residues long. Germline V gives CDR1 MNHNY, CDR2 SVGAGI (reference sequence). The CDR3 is CASSLAGAFYEQYF. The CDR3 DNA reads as TGTGCCAGCAGTCTAGCGGGGGCCTTCTACGAGCAGTACTTC.

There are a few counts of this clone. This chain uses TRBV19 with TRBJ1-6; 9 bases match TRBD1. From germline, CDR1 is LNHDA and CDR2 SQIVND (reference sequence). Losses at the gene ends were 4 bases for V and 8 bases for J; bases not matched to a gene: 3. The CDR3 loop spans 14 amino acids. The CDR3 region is CASSKTGGDSPLHF. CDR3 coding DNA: TGTGCCAGTAGTAAGACAGGGGGGGATTCACCCCTCCACTTT. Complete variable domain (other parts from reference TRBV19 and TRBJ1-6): DGGITQSPKYLFRKEGQNVTLSCEQNLNHDAMYWYRQDPGQGLRLIYYSQIVNDFQKGDIAEGYSVSREKKESFPLTVTSAQKNPTAFYLCASSKTGGDSPLHFGNGTRLTVT.

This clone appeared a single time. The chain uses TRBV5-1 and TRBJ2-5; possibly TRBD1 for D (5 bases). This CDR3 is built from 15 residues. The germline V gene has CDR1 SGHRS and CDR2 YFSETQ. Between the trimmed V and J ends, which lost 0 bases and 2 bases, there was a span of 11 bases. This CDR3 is CASSLGRRDQETQYF. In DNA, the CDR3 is TGCGCCAGCAGCTTGGGCCGCAGGGATCAAGAGACCCAGTACTTC.

DNA of the CDR3: TGTGCCAGCTCACCTCCGGGCAGGGATGCGGCTAATGAAAAACTGTTTTTT. Encoded protein: CASSPPGRDAANEKLFF. This chain connects TRBV18 to TRBJ1-4; a weak D match, TRBD1 (5 bases). This CDR3 has 17 amino acids. Trimming shortened V by 3 bases and J by 3 bases, and 17 bases separated the two germline ends. The germline gives CDR1 KGHSH, CDR2 LQKENI. The entire variable domain, with the rest obtained from reference TRBV18 and TRBJ1-4, is as follows: NAGVMQNPRHLVRRRGQEARLRCSPMKGHSHVYWYRQLPEEGLKFMVYLQKENIIDESGMPKERFSAEFPKEGPSILRIQQVVRGDSAAYFCASSPPGRDAANEKLFFGSGTQLSVL.

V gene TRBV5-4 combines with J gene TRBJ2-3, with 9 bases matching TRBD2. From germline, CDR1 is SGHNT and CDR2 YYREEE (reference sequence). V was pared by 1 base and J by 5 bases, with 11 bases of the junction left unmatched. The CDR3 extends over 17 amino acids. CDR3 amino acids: CASSLPIAGAKGDTQYF. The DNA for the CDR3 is TGTGCCAGCAGCTTGCCCATAGCGGGGGCCAAAGGAGATACGCAGTATTTT. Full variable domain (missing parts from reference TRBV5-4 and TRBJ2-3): ETGVTQSPTHLIKTRGQQVTLRCSSQSGHNTVSWYQQALGQGPQFIFQYYREEENGRGNFPPRFSGLQFPNYSSELNVNALELDDSALYLCASSLPIAGAKGDTQYFGPGTRLTVL.

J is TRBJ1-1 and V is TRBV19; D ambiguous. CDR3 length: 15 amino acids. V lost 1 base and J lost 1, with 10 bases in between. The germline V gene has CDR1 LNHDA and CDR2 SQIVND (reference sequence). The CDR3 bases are TGTGCCAGTAGTATAGGATCCGGCGGGAACACTGAAGCTTTCTTT. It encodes CASSIGSGGNTEAFF. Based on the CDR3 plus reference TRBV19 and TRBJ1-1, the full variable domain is DGGITQSPKYLFRKEGQNVTLSCEQNLNHDAMYWYRQDPGQGLRLIYYSQIVNDFQKGDIAEGYSVSREKKESFPLTVTSAQKNPTAFYLCASSIGSGGNTEAFFGQGTRLTVV.

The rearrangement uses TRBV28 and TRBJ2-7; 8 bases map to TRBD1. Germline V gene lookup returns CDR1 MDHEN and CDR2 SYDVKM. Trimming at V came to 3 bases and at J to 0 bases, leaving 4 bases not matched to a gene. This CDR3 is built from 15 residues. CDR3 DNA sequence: TGTGCCAGCAGTTTGGGGGGACAGGCCTCCTACGAGCAGTACTTC. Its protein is CASSLGGQASYEQYF.

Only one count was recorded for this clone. CDR3 protein: CASSVGPGTGANYGYTF. The CDR3 coding sequence is TGTGCCAGCAGCGTAGGTCCGGGGACAGGAGCTAACTATGGCTACACCTTC. The chain couples TRBV9 to TRBJ1-2; 8 nucleotides align to TRBD1. CDR1 SGDLS and CDR2 YYNGEE come from the germline V gene. The CDR3 extends over 17 amino acids. V shed 0 bases and J 0 bases; nucleotides not matched to a gene: 7.

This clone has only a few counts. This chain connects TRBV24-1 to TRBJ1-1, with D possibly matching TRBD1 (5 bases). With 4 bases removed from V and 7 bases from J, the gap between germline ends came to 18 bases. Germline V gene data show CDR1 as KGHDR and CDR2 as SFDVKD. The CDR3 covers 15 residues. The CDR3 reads CATSEEAAGRLEAFF. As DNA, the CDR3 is TGTGCCACCAGTGAGGAGGCGGCAGGGAGGCTTGAAGCTTTCTTT.

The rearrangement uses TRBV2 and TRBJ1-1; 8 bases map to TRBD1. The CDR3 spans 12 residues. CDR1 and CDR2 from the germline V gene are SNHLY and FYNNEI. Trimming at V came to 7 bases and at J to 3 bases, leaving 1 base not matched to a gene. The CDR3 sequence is CASTRGHTEAFF. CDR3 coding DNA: TGTGCCAGCACCAGGGGGCACACTGAAGCTTTCTTT.

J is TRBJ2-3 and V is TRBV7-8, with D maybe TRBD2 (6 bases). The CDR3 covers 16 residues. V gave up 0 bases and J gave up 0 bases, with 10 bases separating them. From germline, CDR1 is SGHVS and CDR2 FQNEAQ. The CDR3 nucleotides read TGTGCCAGCAGCTTAGCCGGCGGGGCCAGCACAGATACGCAGTATTTT. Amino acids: CASSLAGGASTDTQYF.

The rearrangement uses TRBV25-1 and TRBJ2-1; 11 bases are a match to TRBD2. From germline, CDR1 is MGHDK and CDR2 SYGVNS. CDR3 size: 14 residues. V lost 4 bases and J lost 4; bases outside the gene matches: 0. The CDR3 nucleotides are TGTGCCAGCAGTGTAGCGGGGGGGTACAATGAGCAGTTCTTC. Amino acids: CASSVAGGYNEQFF.

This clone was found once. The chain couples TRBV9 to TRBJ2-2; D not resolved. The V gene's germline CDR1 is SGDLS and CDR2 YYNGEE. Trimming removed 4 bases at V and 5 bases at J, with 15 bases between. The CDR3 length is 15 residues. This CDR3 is CASSSSRRGTGELFF. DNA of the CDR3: TGTGCCAGCAGCTCTTCCCGTCGCGGAACCGGGGAGCTGTTTTTT.